Below are 2 T cell receptor beta chains sequenced from a single sample in a study of shared clonotypes between healthy human individuals. TCRdb's table, derived via immunoSEQ multiplex PCR, lists solely in-frame clones and lacks some. The repertoire holds some 2.3 million clones, with 90% to 95% as singletons. The sequenced sample was naive CD4+ T cells from PBMCs. The subset denotes: CD45RA+ positively selected. The origin of the receptors is a man between 18 and 35 years old in good health. Some clones in this sample may be carry-over from other donors' samples.

V is TRBV7-8 and J is TRBJ1-2; D gene uncertain. Germline V CDR1 and CDR2: SGHVS, FQNEAQ. This CDR3 has 15 amino acids. V was clipped by 4 bases and J by 2 bases, with 14 bases between them. CDR3 nucleotides: TGTGCCAGCAGCTCCCCCCGCGGAGGGAACTATGGCTACACCTTC. Translating it yields CASSSPRGGNYGYTF.

The chain couples TRBV19 to TRBJ1-2; possibly TRBD1 for D (5 bases). V was pared by 3 bases and J by 4 bases, with 9 bases between. CDR1 is LNHDA and CDR2 is SQIVND in the germline V gene (reference sequence). This CDR3 spans 13 amino acids. The CDR3 coding sequence is TGTGCCAGTAGTATGACAGCCCTCTATGGCTACACCTTC. Protein sequence: CASSMTALYGYTF.